This T cell receptor beta chain was obtained from a study of cytomegalovirus exposure and HLA in healthy donors. Trimming cost V 6 bases and J 0 bases; bases outside gene matches: 12. This CDR3 is built from 18 residues. CDR1 and CDR2 (germline): MNHEY, SMNVEV (reference sequence). Assay used: immunoSEQ multiplex PCR; TCRdb lists only in-frame clones, some missing. The profile covers some 190,000 clones, with about nine tenths appearing a single time and 7.2% taken by the ten largest. V is TRBV27 and J is TRBJ2-1; 9 nucleotides agree with TRBD2. The sequenced sample was PBMCs. This receptor was identified in a man younger than 40 in good health and CMV-seropositive. CDR3 bases: TGTGCCAGCAGCTTCCGCTTAGCGGGGGACGGCTCCTACAATGAGCAGTTCTTC. It is translated as CASSFRLAGDGSYNEQFF.